This record covers a single T cell receptor beta chain. Its target is unknown. The source of the sample is a study of T cell responses to AZD1222 COVID-19 vaccine. General study points: CD4 TCRs associated with vaccination spanned spike, dominating at 160-218 and 743-854.

Clones were read by immunoSEQ multiplex PCR, and TCRdb kept only the in-frame ones, dropping some. The sample consists of 100,000 to 150,000 clones, roughly 93% of them appearing once. The sequence derives from an adult who received the AZD1222 COVID-19 vaccine. The material was peripheral blood, obtained 28 days after the second AZD1222 dose.

The CDR3 protein is CASSVGAGPAYGYTF. CDR3 DNA: TGTGCCAGCAGCGTAGGTGCAGGTCCGGCCTATGGCTACACCTTC. This chain links TRBV9 with TRBJ1-2; D is undetermined. CDR3 size: 15 residues. V gave up 0 bases and J gave up 4 bases, with 13 bases separating them. Germline V gene lookup returns CDR1 SGDLS and CDR2 YYNGEE.